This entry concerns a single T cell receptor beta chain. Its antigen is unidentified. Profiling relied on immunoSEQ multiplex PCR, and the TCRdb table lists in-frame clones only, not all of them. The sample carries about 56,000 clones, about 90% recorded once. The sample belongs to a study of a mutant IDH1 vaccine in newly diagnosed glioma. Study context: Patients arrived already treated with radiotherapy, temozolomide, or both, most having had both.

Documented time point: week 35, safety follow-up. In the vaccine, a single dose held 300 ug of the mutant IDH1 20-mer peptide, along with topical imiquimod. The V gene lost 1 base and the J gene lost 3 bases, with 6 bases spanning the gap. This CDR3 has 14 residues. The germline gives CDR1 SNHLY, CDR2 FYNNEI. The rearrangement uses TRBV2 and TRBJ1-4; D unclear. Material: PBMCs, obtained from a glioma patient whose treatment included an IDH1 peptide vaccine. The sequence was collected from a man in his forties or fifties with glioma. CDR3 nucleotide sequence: TGTGCCAGCAGTGAAGACCGACCTAATGAAAAACTGTTTTTT. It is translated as CASSEDRPNEKLFF.